This T cell receptor (beta chain) was recovered during a study of CD8 T cells in ankylosing spondylitis. Germline V gene lookup returns CDR1 SGHTA and CDR2 FQGNSA. V was clipped by 5 bases and J by 0 bases; unmatched bases: 3. The CDR3 loop spans 15 amino acids. The study's findings and limits: Apparently characteristic of ankylosing spondylitis blood was a TCR beta motif (about eight highly homologous variants). Disease-associated clonotypes exhibited CD8+ identity and were relatively infrequent in peripheral blood.

In making TCR beta libraries, quantitative 5'-RACE with molecular barcodes was used. TCRdb used MiXCR to reprocess the 5' RACE reads, holding one entry per CDR3 protein. Of 150,000 to 200,000 distinct CDR3 sequences in the sample, about 16% were seen once. This clonotype turned up a few times. Its antigen is undetermined. This receptor was identified in a male donor with ankylosing spondylitis or in good health (not recorded which). Sequenced sample: blood, either unsorted or a sorted T cell fraction (not recorded which). The genes are TRBV7-2 and TRBJ2-1; the match to TRBD2 covers 8 bases. Here the CDR3 reads CASSESGSSYNEQFF. CDR3 nucleotides: TGTGCCAGCAGCGAAAGCGGGAGCTCCTACAATGAGCAGTTCTTC.